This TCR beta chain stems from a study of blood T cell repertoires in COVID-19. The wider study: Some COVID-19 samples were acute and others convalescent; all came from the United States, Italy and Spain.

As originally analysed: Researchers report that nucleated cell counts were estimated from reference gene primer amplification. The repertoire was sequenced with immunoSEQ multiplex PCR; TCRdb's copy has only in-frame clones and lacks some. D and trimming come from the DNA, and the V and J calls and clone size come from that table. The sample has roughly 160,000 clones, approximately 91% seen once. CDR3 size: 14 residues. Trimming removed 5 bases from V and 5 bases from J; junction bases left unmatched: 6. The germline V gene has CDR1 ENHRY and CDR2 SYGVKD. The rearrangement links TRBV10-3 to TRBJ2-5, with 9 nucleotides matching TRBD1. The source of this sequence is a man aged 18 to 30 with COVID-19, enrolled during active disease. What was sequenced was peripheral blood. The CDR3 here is CAISPGTGRETQYF. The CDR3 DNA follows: TGTGCCATCAGTCCCGGGACAGGGAGGGAGACCCAGTACTTC.